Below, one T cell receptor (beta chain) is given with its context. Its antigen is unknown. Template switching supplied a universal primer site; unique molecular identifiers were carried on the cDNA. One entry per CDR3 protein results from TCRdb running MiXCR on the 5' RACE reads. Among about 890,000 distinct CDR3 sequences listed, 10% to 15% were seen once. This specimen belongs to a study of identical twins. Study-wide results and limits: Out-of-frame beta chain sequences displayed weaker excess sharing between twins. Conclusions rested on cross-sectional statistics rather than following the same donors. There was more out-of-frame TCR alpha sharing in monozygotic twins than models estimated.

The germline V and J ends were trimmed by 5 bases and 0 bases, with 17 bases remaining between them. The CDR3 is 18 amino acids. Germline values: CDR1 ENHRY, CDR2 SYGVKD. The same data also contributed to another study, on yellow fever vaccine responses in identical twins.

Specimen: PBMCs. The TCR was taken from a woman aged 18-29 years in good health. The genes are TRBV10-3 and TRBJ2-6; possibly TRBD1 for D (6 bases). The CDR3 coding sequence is TGTGCCATCAGTCCAAGTCCAGGGGCCGGCTCTGGGGCCAACGTCCTGACTTTC. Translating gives CAISPSPGAGSGANVLTF.